The 4 T cell receptor beta chains listed next were all sequenced from one sample in a study of vaccination and CD4 T cells after COVID-19. The treatment: approximately 9-day PBMC culture with coronavirus spike peptide pools or control peptides (ViraFEST assay). Once obtained from cultured CD4+ T cells, the DNA was sequenced using the Oncomine TCR Beta short-read assay. TCRdb re-derived calls from the PCR reads in MiXCR, one entry per CDR3 protein. This table has approximately 7,000 distinct CDR3 sequences, around three quarters appearing once. No antigen has been assigned to these receptors. The sequencing input was CD4+ T cells from blood, cultured in vitro. The receptors stem from a human donor who had recovered from COVID-19.

The CDR3 DNA follows: TGTGCCAGCAGCGTAGGACAGGGGGCTAACTATGGCTACACCTTC. Residues: CASSVGQGANYGYTF. This chain links TRBV9 with TRBJ1-2; 9 positions agree with TRBD1. CDR1 and CDR2 (germline): SGDLS, YYNGEE. The CDR3 covers 15 residues. Losses at the gene ends were 0 bases for V and 0 bases for J; bases not matched to a gene: 0.

This clonotype has just a few counts. This chain joins TRBV20-1 and TRBJ2-7; TRBD1 matches 11 bases. V lost 3 bases, J lost 7 bases, and 5 bases stayed unmatched. The CDR3 has 13 amino acids. Germline CDR1 DFQATT, CDR2 SNEGSKA (reference sequence). CDR3 sequence (DNA): TGCAGTGCTAGGGGGGACAGGGGGAAAGAGCAGTACTTC. This gives the protein CSARGDRGKEQYF.

This chain connects TRBV7-9 to TRBJ2-7, with 9 bases identical to TRBD2. The length of the CDR3 is 12 residues. Trimming cost V 7 bases and J 6 bases; bases outside gene matches: 4. Per germline, CDR1 SEHNR and CDR2 FQNEAQ (reference sequence). Written as DNA, the CDR3 is TGTGCCAGCACGGCGGGAGGGGGCGAGCAGTACTTC. It specifies CASTAGGGEQYF. The full variable domain, rest sourced from reference TRBV7-9 and TRBJ2-7, is DTGVSQNPRHKITKRGQNVTFRCDPISEHNRLYWYRQTLGQGPEFLTYFQNEAQLEKSRLLSDRFSAERPKGSFSTLEIQRTEQGDSAMYLCASTAGGGEQYFGPGTRLTVT.

The genes are TRBV24-1 and TRBJ2-3, with 10 nucleotides matching TRBD2. Trimming cost V 3 bases and J 0 bases; bases outside gene matches: 17. There are 21 residues in the CDR3. Germline CDR1 and CDR2: KGHDR and SFDVKD. CDR3 protein: CATSDIGLAGVNHQSTDTQYF. CDR3 DNA sequence: TGTGCCACCAGTGATATAGGCCTAGCGGGAGTGAACCACCAAAGCACAGATACGCAGTATTTT.